The 22 T cell receptor beta chains listed next were all sequenced from one sample in a study of T-cell reconstitution after alpha-beta-depleted transplantation in children. The authors prepared the TCRbeta library with unique molecular identifiers. TCRdb reanalysed the PCR reads using MiXCR and keeps one entry per CDR3 protein. The sample consists of about 580,000 distinct CDR3 sequences, 23% of them appearing once. The sample here was PBMCs, mostly from graft donor cells, taken 360 days after TCRalphabeta/CD19-depleted stem cell transplant. The receptors originated from a boy less than two years old who had a stem cell transplant for acute myeloid leukemia, so the T cells may come from the graft donor.

This clonotype was recorded many times. The V gene is TRBV12-3 or TRBV12-4, the J gene TRBJ2-1; 13 bases align to TRBD2. V trimming: 5 bases; J trimming: 9 bases; junction bases outside the gene matches: 7. This CDR3 has 15 residues. The CDR3 DNA follows: TGTGCCAGCAGTGCAACTAGCGGGGGGGTAGGTGAGCAGTTCTTC. Amino acids: CASSATSGGVGEQFF.

This clonotype was detected many times. The V call is TRBV12-3 or TRBV12-4, the J call TRBJ1-5, with 7 nucleotides matching TRBD1. Trimming cost V 5 bases and J 5 bases; bases outside gene matches: 9. The CDR3 has 15 residues. The CDR3 sequence: CASSTIHRGDQPQHF. CDR3 DNA: TGTGCCAGCAGTACCATCCACAGGGGCGATCAGCCCCAGCATTTT.

The chain couples TRBV28 to TRBJ2-1, with D unresolved. Trimming took 5 bases from V and 2 from J, leaving 7 bases between them. Germline CDR1 and CDR2: MDHEN and SYDVKM. CDR3 length: 13 amino acids. This chain's CDR3 is CASSDSPYNEQFF. In DNA, the CDR3 is TGTGCCAGCAGTGACTCTCCCTACAATGAGCAGTTCTTC.

The chain recombines TRBV20-1 with TRBJ2-3; 8 nucleotides line up with TRBD1. This CDR3 comprises 14 residues. V lost 1 base, J lost 3 bases, and 3 bases stayed unmatched. Germline lookup yields CDR1 DFQATT and CDR2 SNEGSKA (reference sequence). CDR3 sequence reads: CSARAYRGTDTQYF. CDR3 coding DNA: TGCAGTGCTAGAGCATACAGGGGGACAGATACGCAGTATTTT.

In this sample, this clonotype turned up a few times. The gene calls are TRBV9 and TRBJ2-2, with D hard to call. The CDR3 is 14 residues long. Germline V gives CDR1 SGDLS, CDR2 YYNGEE. V was shortened by 7 bases and J by 2 bases, with 12 bases between the two germline ends. This CDR3 is CASGSRLNTGELFF. The CDR3 DNA sequence: TGTGCCAGCGGGTCTAGACTTAACACCGGGGAGCTGTTTTTT.

The gene calls are TRBV5-1 and TRBJ2-3; no definite D call. The germline V gene has CDR1 SGHRS and CDR2 YFSETQ. V lost 3 bases and J lost 3, with 17 bases in between. CDR3 length equals 16 residues. CDR3 in DNA: TGCGCCAGCAGCTCCCAGGATAAGTCAGGAACAGATACGCAGTATTTT. Its protein product is CASSSQDKSGTDTQYF.

The V and J genes are TRBV20-1 and TRBJ1-3, with a weak D call TRBD1 (6 bases). Germline V CDR1 and CDR2: DFQATT, SNEGSKA (reference sequence). V was shortened by 5 bases and J by 0 bases, with 11 bases between the two germline ends. This CDR3 has 14 residues. The CDR3 here is CSASTGPSGNTIYF. The CDR3 DNA reads as TGCAGTGCTTCTACAGGGCCCTCTGGAAACACCATATATTTT.

This clonotype was detected a few times. CDR3 loop: CSVETGDGGEKLFF. In DNA, the CDR3 is TGCAGCGTTGAAACGGGCGACGGTGGGGAAAAACTGTTTTTT. This sequence joins TRBV29-1 and TRBJ1-4; D is unresolved. The V gene's germline CDR1 is SQVTM and CDR2 ANQGSEA. The CDR3 sequence is 14 residues long. The V gene lost 2 bases and the J gene lost 8 bases, with 15 bases spanning the gap.

The chain uses TRBV11-2 and TRBJ1-1, with D unresolved. Germline lookup yields CDR1 SGHAT and CDR2 FQNNGV. This CDR3 spans 18 amino acids. V was shortened by 1 base and J by 1 base, with 19 bases between the two germline ends. CDR3: CASSLGGGLYPTNTEAFF. For the CDR3, the DNA is TGTGCCAGCAGCTTAGGAGGAGGGTTGTACCCCACGAACACTGAAGCTTTCTTT.

This clonotype was observed a few times. The V call is TRBV11-2, the J call TRBJ2-7, with 10 nucleotides matching TRBD1. Germline CDR1 SGHAT, CDR2 FQNNGV. This CDR3 is 17 amino acids long. Trimming at V came to 3 bases and at J to 0 bases, leaving 8 bases not matched to a gene. CDR3 nucleotide sequence: TGTGCCAGCAGCTTTGGACAGGGGGTTGTTGACTCCTACGAGCAGTACGTC. Translated: CASSFGQGVVDSYEQYV.

This clonotype was observed at least ten times. This chain joins TRBV7-9 and TRBJ2-1; 7 nucleotides align to TRBD2. Looked up from germline, CDR1 is SEHNR and CDR2 is FQNEAQ (reference sequence). V trimming: 5 bases; J trimming: 10 bases; junction bases outside the gene matches: 8. The CDR3 covers 13 residues. DNA of the CDR3: TGTGCCAGCAGCGTGGAGACTAGCATGGAGCAGTTCTTC. Encoded protein: CASSVETSMEQFF. Drawing the rest from reference TRBV7-9 and TRBJ2-1, the complete variable domain is DTGVSQNPRHKITKRGQNVTFRCDPISEHNRLYWYRQTLGQGPEFLTYFQNEAQLEKSRLLSDRFSAERPKGSFSTLEIQRTEQGDSAMYLCASSVETSMEQFFGPGTRLTVL.

This clonotype was seen many times. CDR3: CSAREAGTGYEQYF. CDR3 in DNA: TGCAGTGCTAGAGAGGCAGGGACCGGTTACGAGCAGTACTTC. The chain joins TRBV20-1 to TRBJ2-7; D possibly matches TRBD1 or TRBD2 (5 bases each). V gave up 0 bases and J gave up 4 bases, with 13 bases separating them. The CDR3 extends over 14 amino acids. CDR1 and CDR2 from the germline V gene are DFQATT and SNEGSKA (reference sequence).

The chain couples TRBV4-3 to TRBJ2-1; 7 bases line up with TRBD1. Per the germline V gene, CDR1 is LGHNA and CDR2 is YSLEER. The CDR3 contains 15 residues. Trimming removed 3 bases from V and 6 bases from J; junction bases left unmatched: 8. CDR3 protein: CASSQQTGTANEQFF. CDR3 coding DNA: TGCGCCAGCAGCCAGCAGACAGGGACGGCCAATGAGCAGTTCTTC.

This chain connects TRBV20-1 to TRBJ2-2, with 7 bases identical to TRBD1. CDR3 size: 17 residues. Germline-derived CDR1 and CDR2 are DFQATT and SNEGSKA (reference sequence). The V gene end was trimmed by 6 bases and the J gene end by 1 base; junction bases not matched to a gene: 14. The CDR3 DNA sequence: TGCAGTGCCAAAAAGCCACCGGGACAGAAGAACACCGGGGAGCTGTTTTTT. It translates to CSAKKPPGQKNTGELFF.

The chain uses TRBV20-1 and TRBJ2-3; TRBD2 might be the D (7 bases). The CDR3 length is 16 residues. Germline loops: CDR1 DFQATT, CDR2 SNEGSKA (reference sequence). V lost 0 bases, J lost 4 bases, and 17 bases lay in between. CDR3 loop: CSARDLGEGGPDTQYF. CDR3 nucleotide sequence: TGCAGTGCTAGAGATCTGGGTGAGGGGGGGCCAGATACGCAGTATTTT.

This clonotype was found many times. CDR3 bases: TGTGCCAGCACTCGGGGTTTTGGCTACACCTTC. Translated, it gives CASTRGFGYTF. This chain joins TRBV6-2 or TRBV6-3 and TRBJ1-2; D remains ambiguous. This CDR3 is built from 11 residues. Germline V lookup: CDR1 MNHEY, CDR2 SVGEGT. With 7 bases removed from V and 7 bases from J, the gap between germline ends came to 10 bases.

The chain joins TRBV7-2 to TRBJ2-1, with 16 bases fitting TRBD2. This CDR3 comprises 17 residues. Looked up from germline, CDR1 is SGHTA and CDR2 is FQGNSA. V shed 5 bases and J 6 bases; nucleotides not matched to a gene: 7. CDR3 sequence reads: CASSPKGLAGGLNEQFF. Here the CDR3 DNA reads TGTGCCAGCAGCCCGAAGGGACTAGCGGGGGGGCTCAATGAGCAGTTCTTC.

CDR3 nucleotide sequence: TGTGCCAGCAGTTACCAATTAGTGCGTGAGCAGTTCTTC. This gives the protein CASSYQLVREQFF. V usage is TRBV6-2 or TRBV6-3 and J usage is TRBJ2-1; D not resolved. The CDR3 extends over 13 amino acids. In germline, CDR1 is MNHEY, CDR2 SVGEGT. V lost 2 bases to trimming and J lost 9 bases, with 11 bases between them.

The genes are TRBV20-1 and TRBJ1-6, with 7 bases that match TRBD1. Germline-derived CDR1 and CDR2 are DFQATT and SNEGSKA (reference sequence). The J segment lost 10 bases and the V segment lost 6 bases, leaving 12 bases of the junction unmatched. The CDR3 has 14 residues. CDR3 nucleotides: TGCAGTGCCGTCGAGAACAGGGGTGGCTCACCCCTCCACTTT. Translated: CSAVENRGGSPLHF.

The sample holds one count of this clonotype. The chain joins TRBV20-1 to TRBJ2-3; D is unclear. The germline V gene has CDR1 DFQATT and CDR2 SNEGSKA (reference sequence). The CDR3 runs to 14 residues. V lost 1 base to trimming and J lost 2 bases, with 10 bases between them. The CDR3 DNA sequence: TGCAGTGCTAGAGCCCAGCCACCCACAGATACGCAGTATTTT. This sequence encodes CSARAQPPTDTQYF.

This clonotype was seen many times. V usage is TRBV7-9 and J usage is TRBJ2-3; D is unresolved. Germline CDR1 SEHNR, CDR2 FQNEAQ (reference sequence). V lost 5 bases, J lost 2 bases, and 5 bases lay in between. The CDR3 has 12 amino acids. This CDR3 reads CASSPYTDTQYF. The CDR3 bases are TGTGCCAGCAGCCCTTACACAGATACGCAGTATTTT.

This clonotype came up a few times. CDR3 nucleotide sequence: TGTGCCAGCAGTCTCTGGGCTCACGAGCAGTACGTC. The encoded protein is CASSLWAHEQYV. The rearrangement joins TRBV28 to TRBJ2-7; D not resolved. The CDR3 sequence is 12 residues long. Deletions cut 5 bases from V and 5 bases from J, with 10 bases between. CDR1 and CDR2 (germline): MDHEN, SYDVKM.